This TCR beta chain was recovered during a study of cytomegalovirus exposure and HLA in healthy donors. Study background: An earlier analysis identified fewer than 130 million unique TCR beta sequences in about 200 million T cells. Early release data held 80 million to 100 million unique TCRs from HLA-typed donors.

CDR1 and CDR2 (germline): MNHEY, SMNVEV (reference sequence). The V end lost 1 base, the J end lost 2 bases, and 15 bases lay between the germline ends. The CDR3 has 17 amino acids. Vbeta (60) and Jbeta (13) primers were used in the PCR. Sequencing used immunoSEQ multiplex PCR; TCRdb keeps in-frame clones, though not all of them. This table has tens of thousands of clones, almost 85% appearing once. As to this clone: Its antigen is undetermined.

Study-wide results and limits: In a later analysis, specific HLA alleles were associated with around 17,000 TCR beta sequences at a 0.05 false discovery rate. For most subjects, TCR beta sequences were reported to predict HLA-A and HLA-B alleles with accuracy.

The sample was PBMCs. The V and J genes are TRBV27 and TRBJ1-5; no definite D call. This clonotype was sampled from a woman under 30 in good health and CMV-seropositive. In nucleotides, the CDR3 is TGTGCCAGCAGTTTATTAGGGAGTAGGAGTGGCAATCAGCCCCAGCATTTT. It yields the protein CASSLLGSRSGNQPQHF.